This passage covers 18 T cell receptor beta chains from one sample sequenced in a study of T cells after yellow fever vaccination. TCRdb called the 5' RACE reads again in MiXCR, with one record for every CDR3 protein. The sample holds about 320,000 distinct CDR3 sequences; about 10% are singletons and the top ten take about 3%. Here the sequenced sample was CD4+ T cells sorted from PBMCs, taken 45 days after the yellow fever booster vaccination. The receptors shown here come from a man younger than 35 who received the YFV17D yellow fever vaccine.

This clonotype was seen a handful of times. The DNA of the CDR3 is TGTGCCAGCAGACTACAGGGCAACGAGCAGTACTTC. Translation gives CASRLQGNEQYF. The chain recombines TRBV7-2 with TRBJ2-7; D is perhaps TRBD1 (6 bases). From germline, CDR1 is SGHTA and CDR2 FQGNSA. This CDR3 region has 12 residues. The V and J ends lost 6 bases and 5 bases respectively, with 11 bases between them.

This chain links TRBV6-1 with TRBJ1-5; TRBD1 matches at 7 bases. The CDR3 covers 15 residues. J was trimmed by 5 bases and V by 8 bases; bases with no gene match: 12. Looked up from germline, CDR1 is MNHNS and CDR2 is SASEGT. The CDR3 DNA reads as TGTGCCAGCTCTTGGGACAGCGCTCCTTATCAGCCCCAGCATTTT. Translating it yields CASSWDSAPYQPQHF.

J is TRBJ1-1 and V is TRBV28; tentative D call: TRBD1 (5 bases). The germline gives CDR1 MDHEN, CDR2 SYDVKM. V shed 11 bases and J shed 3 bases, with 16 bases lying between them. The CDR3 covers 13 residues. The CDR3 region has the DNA TGTGCCCTCGGCGGGGGGATGGACACTGAAGCTTTCTTT. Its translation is CALGGGMDTEAFF.

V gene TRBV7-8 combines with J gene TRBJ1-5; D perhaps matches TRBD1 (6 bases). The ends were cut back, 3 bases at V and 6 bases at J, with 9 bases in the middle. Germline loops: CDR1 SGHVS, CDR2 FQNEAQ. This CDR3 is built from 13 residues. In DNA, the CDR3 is TGTGCCAGCAGCTTTGGGGGGCGTCAGCCCCAGCATTTT. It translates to CASSFGGRQPQHF.

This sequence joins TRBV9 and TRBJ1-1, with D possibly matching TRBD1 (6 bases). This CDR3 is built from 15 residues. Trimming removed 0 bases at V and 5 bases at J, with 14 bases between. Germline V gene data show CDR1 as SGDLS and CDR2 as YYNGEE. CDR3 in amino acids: CASSVVDEGETEAFF. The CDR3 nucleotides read TGTGCCAGCAGCGTAGTCGACGAGGGGGAGACTGAAGCTTTCTTT. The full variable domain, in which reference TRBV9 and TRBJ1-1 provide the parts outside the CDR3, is DSGVTQTPKHLITATGQRVTLRCSPRSGDLSVYWYQQSLDQGLQFLIQYYNGEERAKGNILERFSAQQFPDLHSELNLSSLELGDSALYFCASSVVDEGETEAFFGQGTRLTVV.

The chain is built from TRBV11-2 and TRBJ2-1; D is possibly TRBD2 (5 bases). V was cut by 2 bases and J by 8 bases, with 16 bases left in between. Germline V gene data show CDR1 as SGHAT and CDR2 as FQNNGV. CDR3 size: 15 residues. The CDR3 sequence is CASSLPRGDVHEQFF. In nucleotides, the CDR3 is TGTGCCAGCAGCTTACCCCGGGGAGACGTCCATGAGCAGTTCTTC.

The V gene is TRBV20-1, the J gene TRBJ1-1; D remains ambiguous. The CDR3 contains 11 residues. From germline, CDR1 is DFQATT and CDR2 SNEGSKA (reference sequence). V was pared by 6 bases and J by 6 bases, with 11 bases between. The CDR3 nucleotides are TGCAGTGCGCCCCAGATTGCTGAAGCTTTCTTT. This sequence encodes CSAPQIAEAFF.

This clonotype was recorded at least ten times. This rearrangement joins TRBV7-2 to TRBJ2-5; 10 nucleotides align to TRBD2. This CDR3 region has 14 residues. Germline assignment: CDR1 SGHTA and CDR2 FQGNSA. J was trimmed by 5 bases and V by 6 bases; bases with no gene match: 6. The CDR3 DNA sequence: TGTGCCAGCAGGGCCGGGACTAGCGTCGAGACCCAGTACTTC. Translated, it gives CASRAGTSVETQYF.

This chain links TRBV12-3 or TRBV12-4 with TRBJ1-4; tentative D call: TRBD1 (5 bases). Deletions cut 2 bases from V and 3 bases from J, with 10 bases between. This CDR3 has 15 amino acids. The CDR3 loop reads CASSLMGGSNEKLFF. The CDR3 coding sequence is TGTGCCAGCAGTTTAATGGGGGGTTCTAATGAAAAACTGTTTTTT.

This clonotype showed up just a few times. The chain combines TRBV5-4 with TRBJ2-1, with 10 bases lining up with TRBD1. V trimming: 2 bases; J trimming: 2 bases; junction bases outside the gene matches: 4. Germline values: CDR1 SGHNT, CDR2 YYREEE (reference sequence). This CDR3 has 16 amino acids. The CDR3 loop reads CASSLQTGGTYNEQFF. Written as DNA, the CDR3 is TGTGCCAGCAGCTTACAGACAGGGGGCACCTACAATGAGCAGTTCTTC.

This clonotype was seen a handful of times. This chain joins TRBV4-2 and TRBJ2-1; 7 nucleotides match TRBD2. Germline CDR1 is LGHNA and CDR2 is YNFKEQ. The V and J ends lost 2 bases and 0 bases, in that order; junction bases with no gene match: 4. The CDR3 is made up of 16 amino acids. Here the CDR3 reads CASSQPGGISYNEQFF. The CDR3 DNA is TGTGCCAGCAGCCAACCCGGGGGGATCTCCTACAATGAGCAGTTCTTC.

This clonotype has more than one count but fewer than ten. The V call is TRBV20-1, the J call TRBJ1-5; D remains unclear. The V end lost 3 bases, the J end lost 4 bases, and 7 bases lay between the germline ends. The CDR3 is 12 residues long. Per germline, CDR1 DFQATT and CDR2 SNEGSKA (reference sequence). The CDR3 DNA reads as TGCAGTGCTAGTGTTGCAAATCAGCCCCAGCATTTT. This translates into CSASVANQPQHF.

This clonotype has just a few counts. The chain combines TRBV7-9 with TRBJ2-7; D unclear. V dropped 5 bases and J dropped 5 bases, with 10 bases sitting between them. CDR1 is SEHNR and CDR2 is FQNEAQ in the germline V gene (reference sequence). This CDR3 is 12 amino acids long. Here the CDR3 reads CASSRDGDEQYV. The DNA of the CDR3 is TGTGCCAGCAGCCGAGACGGTGACGAGCAGTACGTC.

The CDR3 coding sequence is TGTGCCAGCAGGCAAACAGGGTCCTACGAGCAGTACGTC. As protein: CASRQTGSYEQYV. The gene calls are TRBV6-5 and TRBJ2-7, with a tentative D call TRBD1 (6 bases). The CDR3 spans 13 residues. Trimming took off 6 bases at V and 1 base at J, with 10 bases between the two ends. The germline V gene encodes CDR1 MNHEY and CDR2 SVGAGI.

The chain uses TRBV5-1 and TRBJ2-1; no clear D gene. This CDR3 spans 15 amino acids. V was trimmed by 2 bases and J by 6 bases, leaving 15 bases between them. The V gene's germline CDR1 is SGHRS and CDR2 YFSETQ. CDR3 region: CASSFGDNMSNEQFF. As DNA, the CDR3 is TGCGCCAGCAGCTTCGGCGACAACATGTCCAATGAGCAGTTCTTC.

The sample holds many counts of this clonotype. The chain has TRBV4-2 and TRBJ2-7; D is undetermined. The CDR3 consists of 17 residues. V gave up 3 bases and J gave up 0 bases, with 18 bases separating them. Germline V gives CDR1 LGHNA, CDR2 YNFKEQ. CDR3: CASSHASGYPTSYEQYF. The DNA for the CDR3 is TGTGCCAGCAGCCACGCGTCCGGTTACCCAACCTCCTACGAGCAGTACTTC.

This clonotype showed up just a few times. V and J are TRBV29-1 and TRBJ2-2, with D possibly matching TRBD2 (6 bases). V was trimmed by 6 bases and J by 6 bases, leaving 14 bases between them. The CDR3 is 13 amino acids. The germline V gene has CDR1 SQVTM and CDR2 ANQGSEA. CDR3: CSVAWTTPGELFF. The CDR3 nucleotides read TGCAGCGTGGCATGGACTACCCCCGGGGAGCTGTTTTTT.

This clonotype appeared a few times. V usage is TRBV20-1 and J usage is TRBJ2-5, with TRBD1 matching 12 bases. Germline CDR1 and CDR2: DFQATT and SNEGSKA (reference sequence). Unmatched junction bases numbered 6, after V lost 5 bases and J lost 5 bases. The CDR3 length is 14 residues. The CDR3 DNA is TGCAGTGCTGCCGGGACAGGGGGCCTCGAGACCCAGTACTTC. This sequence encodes CSAAGTGGLETQYF.